This is a list of T cell receptor beta chains from one sample in a study of T cells in Graves' hyperthyroidism and ophthalmopathy. TCRdb reanalysed the multiplex PCR reads using MiXCR and keeps one entry per CDR3 protein. The sample shows just over 550,000 distinct CDR3 sequences, approximately 44% of them seen only once. Sample: peripheral blood or thyroid tissue (not recorded which). The source of these receptors is a young woman with Graves' hyperthyroidism. Each CDR3 is given with its conserved first and last residue. The order of the fields is V gene, D gene, clone size, J gene, CDR3 protein. D genes are given only for firm matches. Clone sizes are given selectively: once, few, many, or a class where the clone is expanded.

v_gene: TRBV7-6
d_gene: -
abundance: -
j_gene: TRBJ1-1
CDR3aa: CASSESVGTEAFF

v_gene: TRBV2
d_gene: -
abundance: -
j_gene: TRBJ2-3
CDR3aa: CASRGTQMLSTQYF

v_gene: TRBV10-3
d_gene: TRBD1
abundance: -
j_gene: TRBJ1-1
CDR3aa: CAPMDREAEAFF

v_gene: TRBV15
d_gene: -
abundance: many
j_gene: TRBJ1-1
CDR3aa: CATSRGGPPEAFF

v_gene: TRBV19
d_gene: -
abundance: -
j_gene: TRBJ1-6
CDR3aa: CASSARDTGRNSPLHF

v_gene: TRBV5-5
d_gene: -
abundance: -
j_gene: TRBJ2-7
CDR3aa: CASTARAVYEQYF

v_gene: TRBV24-1
d_gene: -
abundance: -
j_gene: TRBJ1-5
CDR3aa: CASRTQGYSNQPQHF

v_gene: TRBV7-2
d_gene: TRBD2
abundance: -
j_gene: TRBJ2-5
CDR3aa: CASSIAGVQETQYF

v_gene: TRBV7-6
d_gene: -
abundance: many
j_gene: TRBJ1-1
CDR3aa: CASSRSTGNTEAFF

v_gene: TRBV24-1
d_gene: TRBD2
abundance: few
j_gene: TRBJ2-5
CDR3aa: CATSDRGTSGRSRQETQYF

v_gene: TRBV2
d_gene: TRBD1
abundance: few
j_gene: TRBJ1-4
CDR3aa: CASSITGAKLFF

v_gene: TRBV7-9
d_gene: -
abundance: -
j_gene: TRBJ1-4
CDR3aa: CASSRLTGNEKLFF

v_gene: TRBV20-1
d_gene: TRBD1
abundance: few
j_gene: TRBJ1-2
CDR3aa: CSARDEQGVGGYTF

v_gene: TRBV7-9
d_gene: -
abundance: few
j_gene: TRBJ2-5
CDR3aa: CASSLEGQSGETQYF

v_gene: TRBV14
d_gene: -
abundance: -
j_gene: TRBJ1-2
CDR3aa: CASSPQVRVVNYGYTF

v_gene: TRBV29-1
d_gene: -
abundance: -
j_gene: TRBJ1-1
CDR3aa: CSSDSDNTEAFF

v_gene: TRBV11-3
d_gene: -
abundance: few
j_gene: TRBJ2-7
CDR3aa: CASSPPVQGREQYF

v_gene: TRBV9
d_gene: -
abundance: few
j_gene: TRBJ1-5
CDR3aa: CASSPSQFNQPQHF

v_gene: TRBV5-1
d_gene: TRBD2
abundance: -
j_gene: TRBJ2-7
CDR3aa: CASSTMLWGGTYEQYF

v_gene: TRBV15
d_gene: -
abundance: many
j_gene: TRBJ1-5
CDR3aa: CATQHRVYSNQPQHF

v_gene: TRBV29-1
d_gene: -
abundance: -
j_gene: TRBJ1-1
CDR3aa: CSAEGQEGAVEAFF

v_gene: TRBV7-2
d_gene: TRBD1
abundance: -
j_gene: TRBJ1-2
CDR3aa: CASSQHGQENYGYTF

v_gene: TRBV2
d_gene: -
abundance: few
j_gene: TRBJ1-4
CDR3aa: CASSLGGASGEKLFF

v_gene: TRBV7-9
d_gene: -
abundance: once
j_gene: TRBJ2-6
CDR3aa: CASSFSPANVLTF

v_gene: TRBV2
d_gene: -
abundance: few
j_gene: TRBJ2-7
CDR3aa: CASRTYEQYF

v_gene: TRBV19
d_gene: TRBD2
abundance: -
j_gene: TRBJ2-7
CDR3aa: CACSSGSGYEQYF

v_gene: TRBV10-3
d_gene: -
abundance: -
j_gene: TRBJ1-4
CDR3aa: CAISDPQRGTGGEKLFF

v_gene: TRBV12-3/TRBV12-4
d_gene: -
abundance: few
j_gene: TRBJ2-7
CDR3aa: CASRPGPYPREQYF

v_gene: TRBV7-6
d_gene: TRBD1
abundance: -
j_gene: TRBJ2-5
CDR3aa: CASSQTDRDETQYF

v_gene: TRBV7-8
d_gene: -
abundance: -
j_gene: TRBJ1-6
CDR3aa: CASSPLGQINSPLHF

v_gene: TRBV6-6
d_gene: -
abundance: -
j_gene: TRBJ2-5
CDR3aa: CASSPQSYMGETQYF

v_gene: TRBV7-2
d_gene: -
abundance: -
j_gene: TRBJ2-2
CDR3aa: CASTGTGEPFF

v_gene: TRBV2
d_gene: -
abundance: -
j_gene: TRBJ1-4
CDR3aa: CASTKGGRGSEKLFF

v_gene: TRBV4-2
d_gene: -
abundance: -
j_gene: TRBJ2-2
CDR3aa: CASSQERVRTGELFF

v_gene: TRBV10-3
d_gene: TRBD2
abundance: -
j_gene: TRBJ2-7
CDR3aa: CASSRTSGFGYEQYF

v_gene: TRBV7-9
d_gene: TRBD1
abundance: -
j_gene: TRBJ1-4
CDR3aa: CASSLTGTDEKLFF

v_gene: TRBV20-1
d_gene: -
abundance: -
j_gene: TRBJ1-4
CDR3aa: CSAQGLGGRNEKLFF

v_gene: TRBV5-1
d_gene: TRBD1
abundance: -
j_gene: TRBJ2-7
CDR3aa: CASSPGQGMIDEQYF

v_gene: TRBV10-3
d_gene: TRBD2
abundance: -
j_gene: TRBJ2-7
CDR3aa: CASSYSNLAGVTYEQYF

v_gene: TRBV25-1
d_gene: -
abundance: -
j_gene: TRBJ2-7
CDR3aa: CASSAPSPWAGYEQYF

v_gene: TRBV20-1
d_gene: -
abundance: -
j_gene: TRBJ2-2
CDR3aa: CSAPRGNTGELFF

v_gene: TRBV7-4
d_gene: -
abundance: -
j_gene: TRBJ1-6
CDR3aa: CASSPGENSPLHF

v_gene: TRBV12-3/TRBV12-4
d_gene: -
abundance: few
j_gene: TRBJ1-3
CDR3aa: CASSPRENTIYF

v_gene: TRBV10-3
d_gene: -
abundance: -
j_gene: TRBJ2-2
CDR3aa: CASSYLDITTAELFF

v_gene: TRBV10-3
d_gene: -
abundance: many
j_gene: TRBJ2-2
CDR3aa: CAISPAEAGELFF

v_gene: TRBV29-1
d_gene: TRBD2
abundance: -
j_gene: TRBJ2-3
CDR3aa: CSVDLAGPSTDTQYF

v_gene: TRBV15
d_gene: -
abundance: -
j_gene: TRBJ1-5
CDR3aa: CATSRDFSNQPQHF

v_gene: TRBV7-3
d_gene: -
abundance: -
j_gene: TRBJ1-1
CDR3aa: CASSSADEAFF

v_gene: TRBV10-3
d_gene: TRBD2
abundance: -
j_gene: TRBJ2-7
CDR3aa: CASSFPAGGAYEQYF

v_gene: TRBV5-8
d_gene: TRBD2
abundance: few
j_gene: TRBJ2-5
CDR3aa: CASSTGLAGARETQYF

v_gene: TRBV25-1
d_gene: -
abundance: once
j_gene: TRBJ1-4
CDR3aa: CASGPQGVSGKLFF